What follows describes a single T cell receptor beta chain. Antigen unknown. Relapses following autologous stem cell transplantation were seen in all patients, with brentuximab vedotin exposure varying. Classifying best responses yielded complete response, partial response or progressive disease. This entry belongs to a study of PD-1 blockade in classical Hodgkin lymphoma. Study results and limitations: Causes of the repertoire differences remain undefined, possibly disease activity or prior therapy.

Trimming stripped 5 bases from V and 2 bases from J, with 10 bases between. CDR1 is MNHEY and CDR2 is SMNVEV in the germline V gene (reference sequence). CDR3 length: 15 residues. The repertoire was sequenced with immunoSEQ multiplex PCR; TCRdb's copy has only in-frame clones and lacks some. The table has under 100,000 clones, around 80% seen once. This specimen consisted of peripheral blood mononuclear cells (PBMCs), obtained at baseline. V usage is TRBV27 and J usage is TRBJ2-6; D unresolved. The source of this sequence is a human donor with classical Hodgkin lymphoma. In DNA, the CDR3 is TGTGCCAGCAGTCCCTGGGGAACTGGGGCCAACGTCCTGACTTTC. This encodes CASSPWGTGANVLTF.